Below are 27 T cell receptor beta chains sequenced from a single sample in a study of human T cells and chemical hapten exposure. From the RACE reads, TCRdb called clonotypes with MiXCR, one entry per CDR3 protein. In the table there are around 120,000 distinct CDR3 sequences, around 13% of which are singletons. Stated time point: patch test 1, 2 weeks after DPC sensitization. This sample's treatment: therapeutic diphenylcyclopropenone sensitization with weekly scalp DPC. Sequencing used whole blood, obtained in connection with sensitization to the hapten diphenylcyclopropenone (DPC). These receptor sequences come from a man younger than 30 with alopecia areata. Some clones in this sample may be carry-over from other donors' samples.

This clonotype was observed a few times. The chain combines TRBV29-1 with TRBJ2-1; the D gene is possibly TRBD1 (5 bases). The CDR3 is 11 amino acids. CDR1 and CDR2 from the germline V gene are SQVTM and ANQGSEA. Trimming removed 6 bases from V and 10 bases from J, with 13 bases in between. CDR3 sequence (DNA): TGCAGCGTCCAGTTTGACAGAGAGCAGTTCTTC. Encoded protein: CSVQFDREQFF.

The rearrangement uses TRBV11-3 and TRBJ2-1; 9 nucleotides line up with TRBD2. Germline trimming cut 5 bases from V and 8 bases from J; bases unmatched to any gene: 7. Germline values: CDR1 SGHNT, CDR2 YENEEA. CDR3 length: 14 amino acids. CDR3 coding DNA: TGTGCCAGCAGCACTGCGGGGGGGCCTTATGAGCAGTTCTTC. Protein product: CASSTAGGPYEQFF.

This clonotype was seen ten or more times. This sequence joins TRBV6-2 or TRBV6-3 and TRBJ1-2; D remains unclear. Germline loops: CDR1 MNHEY, CDR2 SVGEGT. The V gene lost 6 bases and the J gene lost 6 bases, with 11 bases spanning the gap. The CDR3 length is 12 residues. The DNA of the CDR3 is TGTGCCAGCAGGCCCCTGCTCAATGGCTACACCTTC. Translation gives CASRPLLNGYTF.

A few counts support this clonotype. The rearrangement uses TRBV20-1 and TRBJ2-4, with D perhaps matching TRBD1 (6 bases). CDR1 is DFQATT and CDR2 is SNEGSKA in the germline V gene (reference sequence). The CDR3 has 14 amino acids. V lost 5 bases and J 9 bases, leaving 20 bases between the germline ends. CDR3 protein: CSAHRPEPGVIQYF. The CDR3 coding sequence is TGCAGTGCTCATAGACCGGAGCCAGGGGTCATTCAGTACTTC.

This clonotype occurred many times. The V gene is TRBV7-9, the J gene TRBJ2-5; 9 bases map to TRBD2. CDR1 SEHNR and CDR2 FQNEAQ come from the germline V gene (reference sequence). V shed 4 bases, J shed 5 bases, and the junction held 5 bases outside the gene matches. This CDR3 has 14 residues. The CDR3 region has the DNA TGTGCCAGCAGCTGGAGCGGGGGGCTTGAGACCCAGTACTTC. Translating gives CASSWSGGLETQYF.

The count of this clonotype is one. This chain connects TRBV3-1 to TRBJ2-1; unclear D gene. Germline CDR1 reads LGHDT; CDR2 reads YNNKEL (reference sequence). Trimming shortened V by 0 bases and J by 9 bases, and 6 bases separated the two germline ends. CDR3 length: 12 residues. CDR3 in amino acids: CASSQEMAEQFF. The CDR3 DNA is TGTGCCAGCAGCCAAGAAATGGCTGAGCAGTTCTTC.

V usage is TRBV5-4 and J usage is TRBJ2-1; perhaps TRBD1 as D (6 bases). Germline V gene lookup returns CDR1 SGHNT and CDR2 YYREEE (reference sequence). Trimming left V 4 bases short and J 0 bases short, with 14 bases between. The CDR3 is 16 amino acids. The CDR3 loop reads CASSQRQVNSYNEQFF. The DNA of the CDR3 is TGTGCCAGCAGCCAAAGACAGGTTAACTCCTACAATGAGCAGTTCTTC. The variable domain in full, with the rest retrieved from reference TRBV5-4 and TRBJ2-1, is ETGVTQSPTHLIKTRGQQVTLRCSSQSGHNTVSWYQQALGQGPQFIFQYYREEENGRGNFPPRFSGLQFPNYSSELNVNALELDDSALYLCASSQRQVNSYNEQFFGPGTRLTVL.

This chain connects TRBV29-1 to TRBJ1-2, with no clear D. With 5 bases removed from V and 4 bases from J, the gap between germline ends came to 8 bases. This CDR3 comprises 11 residues. CDR1 is SQVTM, CDR2 ANQGSEA, per germline. The CDR3 DNA follows: TGCAGCGTTCGAGGACCCTATGGCTACACCTTC. This gives the protein CSVRGPYGYTF.

The chain joins TRBV15 to TRBJ1-6; no clear D. CDR3 length: 14 residues. Germline values: CDR1 LNHNV, CDR2 YYDKDF (reference sequence). V was pared by 3 bases and J by 3 bases, with 6 bases between. The CDR3 is CATSSNSYNSPLHF. The DNA of the CDR3 is TGTGCCACCAGCAGCAATAGCTATAATTCACCCCTCCACTTT.

The gene calls are TRBV10-3 and TRBJ2-5; tentatively, D is TRBD1 (6 bases). Germline loops: CDR1 ENHRY, CDR2 SYGVKD. V shed 2 bases and J shed 2 bases, with 15 bases lying between them. This CDR3 has 16 amino acids. The CDR3 nucleotides read TGTGCCATCAGTGAGACTATTACAGGGAGACAAGAGACCCAGTACTTC. It encodes CAISETITGRQETQYF.

This clonotype was picked up a small number of times. V usage is TRBV4-1 and J usage is TRBJ1-6; maybe TRBD1 (5 bases). The CDR3 length is 15 residues. From germline, CDR1 is MGHRA and CDR2 YSYEKL. V was shortened by 0 bases and J by 7 bases, with 10 bases between the two germline ends. The CDR3 reads CASSQDGGMNSPLHF. As DNA, the CDR3 is TGCGCCAGCAGCCAAGATGGGGGTATGAATTCACCCCTCCACTTT.

This clonotype was observed many times. The rearrangement joins TRBV5-8 to TRBJ1-1, with 8 bases lining up with TRBD1. J was trimmed by 4 bases and V by 4 bases; bases with no gene match: 6. Germline V gene data show CDR1 as SGHTS and CDR2 as YDEGEE. The CDR3 runs 14 residues. CDR3 DNA: TGTGCCAGCAGCGCCGGACAGGGTATCACTGAAGCTTTCTTT. It yields the protein CASSAGQGITEAFF.

The chain recombines TRBV4-1 with TRBJ2-4; D gene uncertain. Per germline, CDR1 MGHRA and CDR2 YSYEKL. Trimming took 1 base from V and 8 from J, leaving 15 bases between them. The CDR3 is made up of 15 amino acids. CDR3 in amino acids: CASSQVSQAWDIQYF. The CDR3 nucleotides are TGCGCCAGCAGCCAAGTCTCTCAGGCTTGGGACATTCAGTACTTC.

In its sample, this clonotype was seen a few times. V usage is TRBV11-2 and J usage is TRBJ2-3; no reliable D call. This CDR3 is built from 14 residues. In germline, CDR1 is SGHAT, CDR2 FQNNGV. Trimming removed 2 bases from V and 2 bases from J, with 8 bases in between. The CDR3 here is CASSLLGTTDTQYF. CDR3 bases: TGTGCCAGCAGCTTACTGGGAACCACAGATACGCAGTATTTT.

The V and J genes are TRBV6-6 and TRBJ1-1; TRBD1 might be the D (5 bases). The CDR3 totals 14 residues. Germline values: CDR1 MNHNY, CDR2 SVGAGI (reference sequence). V lost 4 bases and J 4 bases, leaving 13 bases between the germline ends. DNA of the CDR3: TGTGCCAGCAGTTCGGAGGGGCTCGCCACTGAAGCTTTCTTT. The encoded protein is CASSSEGLATEAFF.

The chain carries TRBV6-5 and TRBJ2-7, with D uncertain. Germline V gives CDR1 MNHEY, CDR2 SVGAGI. The V gene lost 6 bases and the J gene lost 3 bases, with 15 bases spanning the gap. The CDR3 extends over 14 amino acids. CDR3 DNA: TGTGCCAGCAGAGTTCGTCGTTCCGGCTACGAGCAGTACTTC. Its translation is CASRVRRSGYEQYF.

This clonotype was counted ten times or more. V usage is TRBV7-3 and J usage is TRBJ2-6, with D maybe TRBD1 (6 bases). V lost 5 bases and J lost 0, with 14 bases in between. Germline-derived CDR1 and CDR2 are SGHTA and FQGTGA. The CDR3 runs 17 residues. CDR3 nucleotide sequence: TGTGCCAGCAGCCCAGAGGACAGAATCTCTGGGGCCAACGTCCTGACTTTC. Its protein is CASSPEDRISGANVLTF. Full variable domain (outside the CDR3, taken from reference TRBV7-3 and TRBJ2-6): GAGVSQTPSNKVTEKGKYVELRCDPISGHTALYWYRQSLGQGPEFLIYFQGTGAADDSGLPNDRFFAVRPEGSVSTLKIQRTERGDSAVYLCASSPEDRISGANVLTFGAGSRLTVL.

The rearrangement joins TRBV3-1 to TRBJ2-3; 7 positions agree with TRBD2. The germline gives CDR1 LGHDT, CDR2 YNNKEL (reference sequence). The CDR3 is 13 residues long. V trimming: 4 bases; J trimming: 2 bases; junction bases outside the gene matches: 0. The CDR3 nucleotides read TGTGCCAGCAGCCGGGACTACACAGATACGCAGTATTTT. Protein sequence: CASSRDYTDTQYF.

At least ten counts were recorded for this clonotype. V gene TRBV11-2 combines with J gene TRBJ2-4; 9 bases are shared with TRBD1. Trimming took 2 bases from V and 1 from J; bases not matched to a gene: 12. Germline assignment: CDR1 SGHAT and CDR2 FQNNGV. The CDR3 covers 19 residues. The CDR3 reads CASSLPPGQGVAAKNIQYF. Written as DNA, the CDR3 is TGTGCCAGCAGCTTACCACCGGGACAGGGAGTGGCGGCCAAAAACATTCAGTACTTC.

This clonotype was counted a few times. The gene calls are TRBV7-9 and TRBJ2-1, with D perhaps matching TRBD1 or TRBD2 (6 bases each). Germline V CDR1 and CDR2: SEHNR, FQNEAQ (reference sequence). The V end lost 2 bases, the J end lost 9 bases, and 14 bases lay between the germline ends. CDR3 size: 14 residues. The CDR3 DNA sequence: TGTGCCAGCAGCTTAATTCTGGAGGGGGGTGAGCAGTTCTTC. Its protein product is CASSLILEGGEQFF.

This clonotype was recorded a few times. The V gene is TRBV9, the J gene TRBJ2-2, with unresolved D. Germline V CDR1 and CDR2: SGDLS, YYNGEE. Trimming removed 7 bases from V and 7 bases from J, with 14 bases in between. The CDR3 is 13 residues long. CDR3 DNA sequence: TGTGCCAGCGCCGCAAAGGGTAACGGGGAGCTGTTTTTT. It is translated as CASAAKGNGELFF.

This clonotype was seen many times. The chain combines TRBV19 with TRBJ1-5; TRBD1 aligns across 9 bases. This CDR3 is 16 amino acids long. After removal of 5 bases from V and 3 bases from J, the junction contained 8 bases not matched to a gene. The germline V gene has CDR1 LNHDA and CDR2 SQIVND (reference sequence). CDR3 amino acids: CASSPHGTGTNQPQHF. CDR3 bases: TGTGCCAGTAGTCCCCACGGGACAGGGACCAATCAGCCCCAGCATTTT.

The chain is built from TRBV29-1 and TRBJ2-3; TRBD2 matches at 7 bases. This CDR3 has 16 amino acids. With 1 base clipped from V and 0 bases from J, the junction kept 7 bases outside the gene matches. Germline V CDR1 and CDR2: SQVTM, ANQGSEA. This CDR3 reads CSVEVGGGLSTDTQYF. Here the CDR3 DNA reads TGCAGCGTTGAAGTTGGCGGGGGTCTGAGCACAGATACGCAGTATTTT.

This chain joins TRBV6-1 and TRBJ1-6, with no clear D. This CDR3 contains 17 residues. Looked up from germline, CDR1 is MNHNS and CDR2 is SASEGT. The germline V and J ends were trimmed by 2 bases and 5 bases, with 16 bases remaining between them. The CDR3, as DNA: TGTGCCAGCAGTGAACTAATACTTGACCGAAATAATTCACCCCTCCACTTT. It yields the protein CASSELILDRNNSPLHF.

The V call is TRBV7-9, the J call TRBJ2-3; D may be TRBD2 (5 bases). The CDR3 sequence is 15 residues long. Germline V CDR1 and CDR2: SEHNR, FQNEAQ (reference sequence). Trimming pared 1 base from V and 3 bases from J, leaving 11 bases between. The CDR3 loop reads CASSLERIYTDTQYF. The DNA for the CDR3 is TGTGCCAGCAGCTTAGAGCGGATTTATACAGATACGCAGTATTTT.

V usage is TRBV2 and J usage is TRBJ2-1; D is uncertain. CDR3 length: 12 amino acids. Germline V CDR1 and CDR2: SNHLY, FYNNEI. Trimming removed 8 bases at V and 7 bases at J, with 12 bases between. The CDR3 DNA reads as TGTGCCAGCGGGATTCCCACTAATGAGCAGTTCTTC. Its translation: CASGIPTNEQFF.

The chain links TRBV20-1 to TRBJ2-7; D is perhaps TRBD1 (6 bases). V lost 0 bases, J lost 5 bases, and 11 bases lay in between. CDR1 and CDR2 from the germline V gene are DFQATT and SNEGSKA (reference sequence). The CDR3 extends over 13 amino acids. The CDR3 DNA reads as TGCAGTGCTAGAGACAGGGGATTGAACGAGCAGTACTTC. Its protein is CSARDRGLNEQYF.